This T cell receptor beta chain derives from a study of shared clonotypes between healthy human individuals. Study results and limitations: Expectations were that clonotype sharing among donors would be affected by sequencing depth.

Trimming cost V 4 bases and J 0 bases, with 15 bases left between them. Looked up from germline, CDR1 is MNHNY and CDR2 is SVGAGI (reference sequence). The CDR3 consists of 16 residues. The assay was carried out at the deep level. In the authors' workflow: Junction-only sequences without quality scores came from ImmunoSEQ, so filtering differed. Method: immunoSEQ multiplex PCR; TCRdb's copy keeps in-frame clones and lacks some. V, J and clone size are taken as reported in that table, and D and trimming were inferred from the DNA itself. The sample holds 450,000 to 500,000 clones, 81% seen once. In regard to this clone: Its cognate antigen is unknown.

The sample comprised PBMCs. The TCR comes from a woman between 40 and 55 years old in good health. Some clones in this sample may be carry-over from other donors' samples. The rearrangement uses TRBV6-6 and TRBJ1-1; unclear D gene. The CDR3 reads CASSSPDVGLNTEAFF. The CDR3, as DNA: TGTGCCAGCAGTTCACCCGACGTGGGTCTGAACACTGAAGCTTTCTTT.